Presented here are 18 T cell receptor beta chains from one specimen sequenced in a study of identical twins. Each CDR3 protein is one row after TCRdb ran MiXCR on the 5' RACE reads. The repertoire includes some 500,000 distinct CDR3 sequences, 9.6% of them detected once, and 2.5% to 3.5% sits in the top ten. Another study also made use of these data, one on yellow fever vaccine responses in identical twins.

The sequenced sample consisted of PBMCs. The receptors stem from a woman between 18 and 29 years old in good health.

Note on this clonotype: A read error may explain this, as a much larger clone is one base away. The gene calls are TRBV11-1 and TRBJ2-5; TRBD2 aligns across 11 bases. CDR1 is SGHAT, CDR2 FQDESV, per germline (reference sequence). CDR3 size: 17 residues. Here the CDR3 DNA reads TGTACCAGCAGCCCTAGCGGGGGGCCGAGGTACCAAGAGACCCAGTACTTC. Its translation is CTSSPSGGPRYQETQYF.

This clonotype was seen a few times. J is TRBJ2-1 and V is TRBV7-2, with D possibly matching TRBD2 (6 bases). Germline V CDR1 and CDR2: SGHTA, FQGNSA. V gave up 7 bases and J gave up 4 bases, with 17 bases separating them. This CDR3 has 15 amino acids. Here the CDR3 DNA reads TGTGCCAGCACCGCTCGGCGGGACGTTTACAATGAGCAGTTCTTC. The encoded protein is CASTARRDVYNEQFF.

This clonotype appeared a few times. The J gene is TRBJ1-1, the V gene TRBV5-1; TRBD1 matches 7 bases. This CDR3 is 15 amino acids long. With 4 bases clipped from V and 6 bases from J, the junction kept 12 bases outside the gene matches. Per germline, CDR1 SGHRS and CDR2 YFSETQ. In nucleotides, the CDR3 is TGCGCCAGCAGCCTCTCGACAGGGATTGGTGCTGAAGCTTTCTTT. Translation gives CASSLSTGIGAEAFF.

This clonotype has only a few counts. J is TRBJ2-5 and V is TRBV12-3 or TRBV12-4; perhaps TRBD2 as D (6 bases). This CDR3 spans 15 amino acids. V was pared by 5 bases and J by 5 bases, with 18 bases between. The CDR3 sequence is CASSLGGVVGETQYF. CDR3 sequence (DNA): TGTGCCAGCAGTCTTGGAGGGGTGGTCGGGGAGACCCAGTACTTC.

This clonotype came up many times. This CDR3 reads CASSLRQGPDTQYF. CDR3 nucleotide sequence: TGCGCCAGCAGCCTACGACAGGGCCCCGATACGCAGTATTTT. The J gene is TRBJ2-3, the V gene TRBV4-3, with 7 nucleotides matching TRBD1. The trim removed 4 bases at V and 6 bases at J, leaving 7 bases unmatched. The CDR3 covers 14 residues. CDR1 and CDR2 (germline): LGHNA, YSLEER.

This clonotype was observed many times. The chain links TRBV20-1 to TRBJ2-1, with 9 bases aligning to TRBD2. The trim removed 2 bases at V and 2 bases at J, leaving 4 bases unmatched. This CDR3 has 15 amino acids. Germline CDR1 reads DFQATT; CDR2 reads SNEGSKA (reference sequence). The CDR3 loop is CSARPLAGAYNEQFF. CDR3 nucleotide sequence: TGCAGTGCTAGACCTTTAGCGGGGGCCTACAATGAGCAGTTCTTC.

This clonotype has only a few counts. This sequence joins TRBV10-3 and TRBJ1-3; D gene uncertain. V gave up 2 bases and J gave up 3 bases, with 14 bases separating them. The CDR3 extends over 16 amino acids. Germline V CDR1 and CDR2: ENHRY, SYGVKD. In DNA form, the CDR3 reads TGTGCCATCAGTGAGGGGAAGCTCCAGAGTGGAAACACCATATATTTT. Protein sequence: CAISEGKLQSGNTIYF.

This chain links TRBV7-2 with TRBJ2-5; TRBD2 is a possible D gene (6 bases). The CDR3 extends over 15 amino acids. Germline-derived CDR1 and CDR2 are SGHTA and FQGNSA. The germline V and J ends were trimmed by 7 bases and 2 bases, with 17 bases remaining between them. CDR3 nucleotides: TGTGCCAGCACCCCAGTACTAGCCGGGCAAGAGACCCAGTACTTC. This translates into CASTPVLAGQETQYF. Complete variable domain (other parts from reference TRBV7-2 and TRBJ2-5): GAGVSQSPSNKVTEKGKDVELRCDPISGHTALYWYRQSLGQGLEFLIYFQGNSAPDKSGLPSDRFSAERTGGSVSTLTIQRTQQEDSAVYLCASTPVLAGQETQYFGPGTRLLVL.

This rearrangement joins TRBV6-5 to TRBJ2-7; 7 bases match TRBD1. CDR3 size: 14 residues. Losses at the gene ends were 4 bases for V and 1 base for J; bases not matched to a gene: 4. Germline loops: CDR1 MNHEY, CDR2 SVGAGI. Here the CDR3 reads CASSSETGSYEQYF. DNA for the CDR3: TGTGCCAGCAGTTCGGAGACAGGGTCCTACGAGCAGTACTTC.

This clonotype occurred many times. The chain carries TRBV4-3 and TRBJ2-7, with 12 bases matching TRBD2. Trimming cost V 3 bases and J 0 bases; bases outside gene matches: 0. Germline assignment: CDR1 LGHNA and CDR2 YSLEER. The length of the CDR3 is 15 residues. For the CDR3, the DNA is TGCGCCAGCAGCCAGACTAGCGGGAGCTCCTACGAGCAGTACTTC. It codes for CASSQTSGSSYEQYF.

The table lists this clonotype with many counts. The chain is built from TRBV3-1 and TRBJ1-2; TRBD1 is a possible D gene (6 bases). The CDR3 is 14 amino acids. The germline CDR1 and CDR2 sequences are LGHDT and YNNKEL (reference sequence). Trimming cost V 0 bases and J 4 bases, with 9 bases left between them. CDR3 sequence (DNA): TGTGCCAGCAGCCAAGACAGGGGAACCTATGGCTACACCTTC. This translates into CASSQDRGTYGYTF.

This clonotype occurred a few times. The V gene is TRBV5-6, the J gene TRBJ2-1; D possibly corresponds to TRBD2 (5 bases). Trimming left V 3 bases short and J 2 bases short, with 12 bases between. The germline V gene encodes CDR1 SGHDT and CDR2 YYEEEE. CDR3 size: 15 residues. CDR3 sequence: CASSSRRLPYNEQFF. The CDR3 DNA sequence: TGTGCCAGCAGCTCACGGAGACTACCCTACAATGAGCAGTTCTTC.

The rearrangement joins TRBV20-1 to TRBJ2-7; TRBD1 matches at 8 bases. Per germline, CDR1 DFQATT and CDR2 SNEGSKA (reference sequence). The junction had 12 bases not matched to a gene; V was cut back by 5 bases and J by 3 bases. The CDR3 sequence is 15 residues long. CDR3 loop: CSAPNTRGLIYEQYF. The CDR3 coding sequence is TGCAGTGCTCCTAATACCAGGGGGCTCATCTACGAGCAGTACTTC.

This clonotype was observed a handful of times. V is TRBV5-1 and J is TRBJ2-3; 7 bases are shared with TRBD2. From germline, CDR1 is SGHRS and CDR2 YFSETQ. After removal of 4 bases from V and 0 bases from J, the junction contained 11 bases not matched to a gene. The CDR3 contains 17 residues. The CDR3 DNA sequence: TGCGCCAGCAGCACCGAACTAGCGTCATTCAGCACAGATACGCAGTATTTT. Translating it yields CASSTELASFSTDTQYF.

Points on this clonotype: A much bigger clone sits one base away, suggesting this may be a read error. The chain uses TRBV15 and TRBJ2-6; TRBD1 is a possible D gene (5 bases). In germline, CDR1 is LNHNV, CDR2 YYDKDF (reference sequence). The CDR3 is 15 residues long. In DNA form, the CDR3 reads TGTGCCACCAGCAGACGGGCCTCTGGGGCCAACGTCCAGACTTTC. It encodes CATSRRASGANVQTF.

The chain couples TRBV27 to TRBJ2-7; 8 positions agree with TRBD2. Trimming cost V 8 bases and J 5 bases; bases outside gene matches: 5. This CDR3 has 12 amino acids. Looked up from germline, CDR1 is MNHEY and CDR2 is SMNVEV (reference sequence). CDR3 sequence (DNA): TGTGCCAGCGCCGGGACTAGTAACGAGCAGTACTTC. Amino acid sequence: CASAGTSNEQYF.

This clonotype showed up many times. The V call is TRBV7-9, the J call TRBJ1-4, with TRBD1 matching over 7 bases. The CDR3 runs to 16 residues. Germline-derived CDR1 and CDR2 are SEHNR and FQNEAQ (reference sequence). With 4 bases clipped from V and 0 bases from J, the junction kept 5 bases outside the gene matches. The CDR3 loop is CASSSRQGTTNEKLFF. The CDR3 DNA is TGTGCCAGCAGCTCTCGACAGGGCACAACTAATGAAAAACTGTTTTTT.

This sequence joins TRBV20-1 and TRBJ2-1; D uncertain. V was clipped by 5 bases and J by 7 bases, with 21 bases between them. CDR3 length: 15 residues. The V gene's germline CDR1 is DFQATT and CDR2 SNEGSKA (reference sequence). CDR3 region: CSAQSPSLDWNEQFF. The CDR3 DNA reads TGCAGTGCTCAGTCACCCTCGCTAGATTGGAATGAGCAGTTCTTC.